The sequence of this TCR beta chain was determined in a study of cytomegalovirus exposure and HLA in healthy donors. Study observations and caveats: Presence/absence results assume similar sequencing depth per donor, which may not hold. The classifier reportedly diagnosed cytomegalovirus status with high specificity and sensitivity.

Germline lookup yields CDR1 LNHDA and CDR2 SQIVND (reference sequence). This CDR3 comprises 18 residues. V dropped 3 bases and J dropped 2 bases, with 20 bases sitting between them. The primer mix had 60 Vbeta and 13 Jbeta primers. Produced via immunoSEQ multiplex PCR; TCRdb's table is partial and in-frame only. Of about 190,000 clones in the sample, roughly four fifths were seen once. As to this clone: What it binds is not known.

Healthy people donating bone marrow made up the donors. The clonotype comes from a man younger than 30 in good health and CMV-seronegative. Sequencing was carried out using PBMCs. V is TRBV19 and J is TRBJ1-5; D perhaps matches TRBD1 (6 bases). The CDR3 loop reads CASSMMGRGQVGNQPQHF. As DNA, the CDR3 is TGTGCCAGTAGTATGATGGGGCGGGGGCAGGTAGGCAATCAGCCCCAGCATTTT.